Listed below are T cell receptor beta chains from one sample, sequenced in a study of identical twins. In TCRdb, the 5' RACE reads were re-called with MiXCR into one record per CDR3 protein. The sample shows some 590,000 distinct CDR3 sequences, more than 9% of them seen only once. The same specimen was also included in a second study, on yellow fever vaccine responses in identical twins.

Sequenced sample: PBMCs. The receptors derive from a woman between 18 and 29 years old in good health. Both conserved end residues are part of each CDR3. Each record gives: V gene, clone size, D gene, J gene, CDR3 DNA, CDR3 protein. The D gene is left open where the match is weak. Not every row has a clone size; where given, it reads once, few, many or a size class.

V gene: TRBV5-4; clone size: few; D gene: TRBD1; J gene: TRBJ1-6; CDR3 DNA: TGTGCCAGCAGGAGAAGGGACAGGGATAATTCACCCCTCCACTTT; CDR3 protein: CASRRRDRDNSPLHF
V gene: TRBV30; clone size: few; D gene: TRBD2; J gene: TRBJ2-1; CDR3 DNA: TGTGCCTGGAGCCTGACTAGCGGAGCGTACAATGAGCAGTTCTTC; CDR3 protein: CAWSLTSGAYNEQFF
V gene: TRBV7-9; clone size: few; D gene: -; J gene: TRBJ2-7; CDR3 DNA: TGTGCCAGCAGCCCGGCAGGGAGGTACGAGCAGTACTTC; CDR3 protein: CASSPAGRYEQYF
V gene: TRBV9; clone size: many; D gene: -; J gene: TRBJ2-7; CDR3 DNA: TGTGCCAGCAGCGTAGCTCCAGGGGCACTCTACGAGCAGTACTTC; CDR3 protein: CASSVAPGALYEQYF
V gene: TRBV6-1; clone size: few; D gene: TRBD2; J gene: TRBJ2-7; CDR3 DNA: TGTGCCAGCAGTCGCCTTGCTCGGAGTAGCGGGGCCTCCTACGAGCAGTACTTC; CDR3 protein: CASSRLARSSGASYEQYF
V gene: TRBV27; clone size: few; D gene: -; J gene: TRBJ1-1; CDR3 DNA: TGTGCCAGCACCCCCGGGCCTGCGAACACTGAAGCTTTCTTT; CDR3 protein: CASTPGPANTEAFF
V gene: TRBV7-2; clone size: -; D gene: -; J gene: TRBJ2-5; CDR3 DNA: TGTGCCAGCAGCTTAGAGACCGCCCCACGGGAGACCCAGTACTTC; CDR3 protein: CASSLETAPRETQYF
V gene: TRBV28; clone size: few; D gene: TRBD2; J gene: TRBJ2-4; CDR3 DNA: TGTGCCAGCAGTTCCGGGACTAGCGGGGGCCTAGCCAAAAACATTCAGTACTTC; CDR3 protein: CASSSGTSGGLAKNIQYF
V gene: TRBV13; clone size: -; D gene: TRBD1; J gene: TRBJ1-2; CDR3 DNA: TGTGCCAGCACCGCGGACAGGACTTATGGCTACACCTTC; CDR3 protein: CASTADRTYGYTF
V gene: TRBV3-1; clone size: -; D gene: -; J gene: TRBJ1-1; CDR3 DNA: TGTGCCAGCCGTGCTTCCGGGCGGAACACTGAAGCTTTCTTT; CDR3 protein: CASRASGRNTEAFF
V gene: TRBV5-6; clone size: few; D gene: TRBD2; J gene: TRBJ2-7; CDR3 DNA: TGTGCCAGCAGCTCCGAATCGCGGCTAGCGGGTATTCTCTACGAGCAGTACTTC; CDR3 protein: CASSSESRLAGILYEQYF
V gene: TRBV18; clone size: -; D gene: TRBD2; J gene: TRBJ2-3; CDR3 DNA: TGTGCCAGCTCACCGCGGACTAGCGGGGGCCCCACAGATACGCAGTATTTT; CDR3 protein: CASSPRTSGGPTDTQYF
V gene: TRBV29-1; clone size: many; D gene: TRBD2; J gene: TRBJ2-7; CDR3 DNA: TGCAGCGTTGGGCTAGCGGGACCCTACGAGCAGTACTTC; CDR3 protein: CSVGLAGPYEQYF
V gene: TRBV12-3/TRBV12-4; clone size: -; D gene: TRBD2; J gene: TRBJ2-1; CDR3 DNA: TGTGCCAGCAGTTTAATGGCTCTAGCGGGCTCCTACAATGAGCAGTTCTTC; CDR3 protein: CASSLMALAGSYNEQFF
V gene: TRBV4-1; clone size: few; D gene: TRBD2; J gene: TRBJ2-5; CDR3 DNA: TGCGCCAGCAGCCAAGCCGAGCGGGAGCCCCAAGAGACCCAGTACTTC; CDR3 protein: CASSQAEREPQETQYF
V gene: TRBV6-5; clone size: few; D gene: TRBD1; J gene: TRBJ1-5; CDR3 DNA: TGTGCCAGCAGTTACCCCCGACAGGGGGCGAATCAGCCCCAGCATTTT; CDR3 protein: CASSYPRQGANQPQHF
V gene: TRBV12-5; clone size: many; D gene: -; J gene: TRBJ2-3; CDR3 DNA: TGTGCTAGTGGTTTGGTATCCACAGATACGCAGTATTTT; CDR3 protein: CASGLVSTDTQYF
V gene: TRBV7-3; clone size: many; D gene: -; J gene: TRBJ1-1; CDR3 DNA: TGTGCCAGCAGCTCCACAGGGTACACTGAAGCTTTCTTT; CDR3 protein: CASSSTGYTEAFF